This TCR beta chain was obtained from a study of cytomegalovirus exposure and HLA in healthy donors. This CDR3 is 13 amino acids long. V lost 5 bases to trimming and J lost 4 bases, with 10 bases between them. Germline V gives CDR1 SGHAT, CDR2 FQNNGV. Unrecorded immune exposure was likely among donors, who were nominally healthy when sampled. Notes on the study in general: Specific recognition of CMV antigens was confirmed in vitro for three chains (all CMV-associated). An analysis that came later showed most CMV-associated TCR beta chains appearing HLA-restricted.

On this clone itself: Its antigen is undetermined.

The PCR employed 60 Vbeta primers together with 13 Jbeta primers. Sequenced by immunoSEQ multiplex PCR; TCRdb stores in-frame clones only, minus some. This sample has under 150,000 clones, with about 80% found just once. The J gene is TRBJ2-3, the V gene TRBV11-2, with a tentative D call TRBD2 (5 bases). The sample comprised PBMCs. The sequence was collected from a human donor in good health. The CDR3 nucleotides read TGTGCCAGCAGCACGGACTGGCCAGATACGCAGTATTTT. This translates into CASSTDWPDTQYF. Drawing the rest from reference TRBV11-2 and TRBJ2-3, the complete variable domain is EAGVAQSPRYKIIEKRQSVAFWCNPISGHATLYWYQQILGQGPKLLIQFQNNGVVDDSQLPKDRFSAERLKGVDSTLKIQPAKLEDSAVYLCASSTDWPDTQYFGPGTRLTVL.